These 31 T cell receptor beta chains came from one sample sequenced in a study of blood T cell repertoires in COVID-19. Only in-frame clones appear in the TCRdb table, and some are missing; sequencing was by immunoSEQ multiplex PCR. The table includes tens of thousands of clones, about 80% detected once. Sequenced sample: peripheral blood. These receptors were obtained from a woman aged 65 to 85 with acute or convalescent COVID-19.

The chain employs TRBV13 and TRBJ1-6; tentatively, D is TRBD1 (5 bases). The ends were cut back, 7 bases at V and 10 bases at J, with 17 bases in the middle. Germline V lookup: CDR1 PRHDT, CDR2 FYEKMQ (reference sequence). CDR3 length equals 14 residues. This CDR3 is CASKTGGESSPLHF. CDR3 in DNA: TGTGCCAGCAAGACGGGAGGGGAATCGTCACCCCTCCACTTT.

This CDR3 reads CASSSGSEQYF. Written as DNA, the CDR3 is TGTGCCAGCAGCTCAGGCTCCGAGCAGTACTTC. V is TRBV7-3 and J is TRBJ2-7, with no clear D. This CDR3 has 11 residues. Germline V gene data show CDR1 as SGHTA and CDR2 as FQGTGA. V lost 4 bases and J lost 6, with 7 bases in between.

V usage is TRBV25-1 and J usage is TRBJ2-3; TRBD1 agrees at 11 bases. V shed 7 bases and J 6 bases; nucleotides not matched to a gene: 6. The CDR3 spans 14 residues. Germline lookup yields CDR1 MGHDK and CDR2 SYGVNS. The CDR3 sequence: CASTPGQGDDTQYF. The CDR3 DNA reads TGTGCCAGCACCCCGGGACAGGGGGATGATACGCAGTATTTT.

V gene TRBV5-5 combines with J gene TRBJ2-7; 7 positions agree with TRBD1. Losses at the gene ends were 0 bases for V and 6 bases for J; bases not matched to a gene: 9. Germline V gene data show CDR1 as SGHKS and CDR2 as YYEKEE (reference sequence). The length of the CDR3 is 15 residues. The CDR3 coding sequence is TGTGCCAGCAGCTTGGTCCTTAGGGGGCTGGGCGAGCAGTACTTC. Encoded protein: CASSLVLRGLGEQYF.

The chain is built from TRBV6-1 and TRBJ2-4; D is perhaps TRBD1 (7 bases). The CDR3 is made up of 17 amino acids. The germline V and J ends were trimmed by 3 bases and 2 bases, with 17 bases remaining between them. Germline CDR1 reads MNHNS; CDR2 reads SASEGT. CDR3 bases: TGTGCCAGCAGTGACCTTGGACAGGCGGGGTCCAAAAACATTCAGTACTTC. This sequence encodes CASSDLGQAGSKNIQYF.

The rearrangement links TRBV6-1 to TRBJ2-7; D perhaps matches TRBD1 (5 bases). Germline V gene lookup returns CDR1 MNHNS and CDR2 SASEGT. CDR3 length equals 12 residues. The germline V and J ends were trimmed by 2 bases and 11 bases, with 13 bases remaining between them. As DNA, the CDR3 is TGTGCCAGCAGTGAAAATCAGGTACAGGAGTACTTC. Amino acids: CASSENQVQEYF.

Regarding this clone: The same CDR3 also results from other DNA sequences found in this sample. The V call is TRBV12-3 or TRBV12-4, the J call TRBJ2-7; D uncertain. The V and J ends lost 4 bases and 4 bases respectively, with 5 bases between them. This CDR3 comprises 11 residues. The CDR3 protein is CASSSGYEQYF. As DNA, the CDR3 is TGTGCCAGCAGTTCCGGTTACGAGCAGTACTTC.

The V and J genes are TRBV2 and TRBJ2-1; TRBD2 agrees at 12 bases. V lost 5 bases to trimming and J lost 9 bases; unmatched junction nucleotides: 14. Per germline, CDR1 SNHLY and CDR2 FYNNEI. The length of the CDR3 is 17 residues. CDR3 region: CASSLSTLAGGPSEQFF. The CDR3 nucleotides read TGTGCCAGCAGTCTTAGTACTCTAGCGGGGGGGCCCAGTGAGCAGTTCTTC.

In DNA, the CDR3 is TGTGCCAGCAAGGGACAGGGGCGCACCGGGGAGCTGTTTTTT. Residues: CASKGQGRTGELFF. The V call is TRBV6-5, the J call TRBJ2-2; 10 bases line up with TRBD1. CDR3 length: 14 amino acids. The germline CDR1 and CDR2 sequences are MNHEY and SVGAGI. V gave up 7 bases and J gave up 4 bases; unmatched junction bases: 3.

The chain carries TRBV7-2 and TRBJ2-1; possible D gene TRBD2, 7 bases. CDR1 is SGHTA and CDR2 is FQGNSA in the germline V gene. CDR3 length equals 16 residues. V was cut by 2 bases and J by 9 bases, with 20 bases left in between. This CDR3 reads CASSLFGLGGHSEQFF. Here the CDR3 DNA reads TGTGCCAGCAGCTTATTCGGACTAGGGGGTCACAGTGAGCAGTTCTTC. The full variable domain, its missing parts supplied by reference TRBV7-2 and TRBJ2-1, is GAGVSQSPSNKVTEKGKDVELRCDPISGHTALYWYRQSLGQGLEFLIYFQGNSAPDKSGLPSDRFSAERTGGSVSTLTIQRTQQEDSAVYLCASSLFGLGGHSEQFFGPGTRLTVL.

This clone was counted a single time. The CDR3 DNA reads TGTGCCAGCTCACCAGGTGCAACTCAAATCGATGAGCAGTTCTTC. Translating gives CASSPGATQIDEQFF. The rearrangement joins TRBV18 to TRBJ2-1; no clear D gene. V dropped 2 bases and J dropped 8 bases, with 16 bases sitting between them. The CDR3 runs 15 residues. Germline CDR1 is KGHSH and CDR2 is LQKENI.

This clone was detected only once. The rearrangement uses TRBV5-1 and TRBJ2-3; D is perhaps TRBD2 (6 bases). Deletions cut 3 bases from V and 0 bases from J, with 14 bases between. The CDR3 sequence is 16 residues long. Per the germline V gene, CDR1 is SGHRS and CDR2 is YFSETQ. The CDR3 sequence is CASSSGLSFSTDTQYF. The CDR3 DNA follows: TGCGCCAGCAGCTCGGGACTCTCCTTTAGCACAGATACGCAGTATTTT.

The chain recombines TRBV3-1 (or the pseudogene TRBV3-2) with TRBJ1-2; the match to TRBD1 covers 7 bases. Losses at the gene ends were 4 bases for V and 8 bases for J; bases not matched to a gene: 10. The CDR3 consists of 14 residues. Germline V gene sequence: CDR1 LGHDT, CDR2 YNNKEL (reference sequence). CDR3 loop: CASSPLAQGGGYTF. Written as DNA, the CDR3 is TGTGCCAGCAGCCCCCTCGCCCAGGGGGGAGGCTACACCTTC.

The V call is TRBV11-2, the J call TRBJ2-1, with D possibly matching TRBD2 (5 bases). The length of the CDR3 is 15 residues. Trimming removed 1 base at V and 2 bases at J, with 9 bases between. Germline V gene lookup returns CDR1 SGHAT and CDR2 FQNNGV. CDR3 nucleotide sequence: TGTGCCAGCAGCTTAGCGGGGTCAGCCTACAATGAGCAGTTCTTC. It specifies CASSLAGSAYNEQFF.

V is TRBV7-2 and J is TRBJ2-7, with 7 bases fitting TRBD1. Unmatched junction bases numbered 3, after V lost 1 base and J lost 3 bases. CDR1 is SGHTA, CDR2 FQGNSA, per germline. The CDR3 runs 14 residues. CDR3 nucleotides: TGTGCCAGCAGCTTAGAGGACAGGAACTACGAGCAGTACTTC. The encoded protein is CASSLEDRNYEQYF.

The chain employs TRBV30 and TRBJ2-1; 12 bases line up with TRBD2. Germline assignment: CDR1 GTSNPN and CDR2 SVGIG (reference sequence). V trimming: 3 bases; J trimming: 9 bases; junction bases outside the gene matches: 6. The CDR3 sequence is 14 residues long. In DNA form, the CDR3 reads TGTGCCTGGAGCAGACTAGCGGGGGCCCTTGAGCAGTTCTTC. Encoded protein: CAWSRLAGALEQFF. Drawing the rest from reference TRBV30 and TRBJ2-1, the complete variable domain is SQTIHQWPATLVQPVGSPLSLECTVEGTSNPNLYWYRQAAGRGLQLLFYSVGIGQISSEVPQNLSASRPQDRQFILSSKKLLLSDSGFYLCAWSRLAGALEQFFGPGTRLTVL.

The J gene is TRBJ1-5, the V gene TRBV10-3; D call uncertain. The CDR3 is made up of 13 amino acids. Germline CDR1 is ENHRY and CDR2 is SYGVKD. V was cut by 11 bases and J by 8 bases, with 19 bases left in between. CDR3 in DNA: TGTGCCGTCCGGGATGAGCTTCTCGAGCCCCAGCATTTT. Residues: CAVRDELLEPQHF.

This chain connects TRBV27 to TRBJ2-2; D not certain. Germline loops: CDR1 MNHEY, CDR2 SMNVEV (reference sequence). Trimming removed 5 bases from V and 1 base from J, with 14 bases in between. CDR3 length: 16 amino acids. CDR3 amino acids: CASSPRLTVNTGELFF. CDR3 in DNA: TGTGCCAGCAGTCCCCGCCTGACTGTGAACACCGGGGAGCTGTTTTTT.

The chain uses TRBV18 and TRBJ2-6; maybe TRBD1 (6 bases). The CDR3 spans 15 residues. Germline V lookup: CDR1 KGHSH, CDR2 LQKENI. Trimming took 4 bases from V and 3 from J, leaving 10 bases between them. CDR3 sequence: CASSHGTLGANVLTF. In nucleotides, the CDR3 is TGTGCCAGCTCACACGGGACACTTGGGGCCAACGTCCTGACTTTC.

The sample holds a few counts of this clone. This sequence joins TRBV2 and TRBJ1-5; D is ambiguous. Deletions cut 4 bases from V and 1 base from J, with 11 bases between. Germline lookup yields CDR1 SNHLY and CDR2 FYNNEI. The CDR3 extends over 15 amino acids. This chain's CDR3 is CASSVSGGSNQPQHF. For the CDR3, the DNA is TGTGCCAGCAGTGTATCGGGCGGGAGCAATCAGCCCCAGCATTTT.

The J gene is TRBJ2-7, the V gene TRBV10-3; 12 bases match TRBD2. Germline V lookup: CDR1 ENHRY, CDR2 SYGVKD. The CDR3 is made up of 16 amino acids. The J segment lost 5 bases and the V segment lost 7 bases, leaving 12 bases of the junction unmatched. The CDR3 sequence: CAIIRLAGVTPHEQYF. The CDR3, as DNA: TGTGCCATCATTAGACTAGCGGGGGTCACCCCCCACGAGCAGTACTTC.

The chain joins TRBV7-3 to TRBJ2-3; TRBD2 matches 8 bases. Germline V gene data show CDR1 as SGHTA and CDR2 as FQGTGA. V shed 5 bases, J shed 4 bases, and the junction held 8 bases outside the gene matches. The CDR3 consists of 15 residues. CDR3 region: CASSAGTRQADTQYF. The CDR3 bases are TGTGCCAGCAGCGCCGGGACTAGGCAGGCAGATACGCAGTATTTT.

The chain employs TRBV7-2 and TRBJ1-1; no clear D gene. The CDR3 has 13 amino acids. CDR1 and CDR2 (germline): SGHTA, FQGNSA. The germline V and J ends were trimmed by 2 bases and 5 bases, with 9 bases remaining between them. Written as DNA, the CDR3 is TGTGCCAGCAGCTTAAACAGTTTAACTGAAGCTTTCTTT. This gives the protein CASSLNSLTEAFF.

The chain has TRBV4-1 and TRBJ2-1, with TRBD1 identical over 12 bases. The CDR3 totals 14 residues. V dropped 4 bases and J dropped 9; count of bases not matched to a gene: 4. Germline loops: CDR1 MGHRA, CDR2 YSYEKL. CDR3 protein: CASSPGQGAFEQFF. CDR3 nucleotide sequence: TGCGCCAGCAGCCCGGGACAGGGGGCTTTTGAGCAGTTCTTC.

The CDR3 here is CASSLVPTVGTEAFF. CDR3 in DNA: TGTGCCAGCAGCTTAGTCCCTACAGTGGGCACTGAAGCTTTCTTT. The rearrangement links TRBV7-6 to TRBJ1-1; D is undetermined. Germline CDR1 reads SGHVS; CDR2 reads FNYEAQ. The CDR3 spans 15 residues. V shed 1 base and J shed 4 bases, with 13 bases lying between them. Drawing the rest from reference TRBV7-6 and TRBJ1-1, the complete variable domain is GAGVSQSPRYKVTKRGQDVALRCDPISGHVSLYWYRQALGQGPEFLTYFNYEAQQDKSGLPNDRFSAERPEGSISTLTIQRTEQRDSAMYRCASSLVPTVGTEAFFGQGTRLTVV.

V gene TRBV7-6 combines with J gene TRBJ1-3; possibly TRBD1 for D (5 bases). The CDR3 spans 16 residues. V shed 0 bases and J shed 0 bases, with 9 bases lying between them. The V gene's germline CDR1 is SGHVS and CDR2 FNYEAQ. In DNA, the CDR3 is TGTGCCAGCAGCTTAGCGATGGGGGGCTCTGGAAACACCATATATTTT. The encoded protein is CASSLAMGGSGNTIYF.

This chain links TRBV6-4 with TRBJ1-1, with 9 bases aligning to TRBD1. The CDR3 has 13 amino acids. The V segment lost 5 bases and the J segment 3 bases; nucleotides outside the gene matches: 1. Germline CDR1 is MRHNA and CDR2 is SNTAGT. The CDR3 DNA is TGTGCCAGCAGTCGACAGGGGGACACTGAAGCTTTCTTT. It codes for CASSRQGDTEAFF.

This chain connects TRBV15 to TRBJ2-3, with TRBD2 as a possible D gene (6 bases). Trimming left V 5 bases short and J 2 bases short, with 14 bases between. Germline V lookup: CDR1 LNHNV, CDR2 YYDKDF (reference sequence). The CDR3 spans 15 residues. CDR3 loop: CATSERGDYTDTQYF. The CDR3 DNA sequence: TGTGCCACCAGCGAGCGCGGGGATTACACAGATACGCAGTATTTT.

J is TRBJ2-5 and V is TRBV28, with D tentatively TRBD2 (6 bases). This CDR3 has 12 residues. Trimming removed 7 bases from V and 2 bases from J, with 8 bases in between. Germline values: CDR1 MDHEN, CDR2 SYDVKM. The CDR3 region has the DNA TGTGCCAGCACGGCGGGGCAAGAGACCCAGTACTTC. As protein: CASTAGQETQYF.

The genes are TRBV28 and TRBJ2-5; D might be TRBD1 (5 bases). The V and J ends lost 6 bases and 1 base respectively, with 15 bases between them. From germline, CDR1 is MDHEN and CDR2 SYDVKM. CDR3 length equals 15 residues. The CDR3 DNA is TGTGCCAGCAGACGTCAGGCAGGGCTCCAAGAGACCCAGTACTTC. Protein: CASRRQAGLQETQYF. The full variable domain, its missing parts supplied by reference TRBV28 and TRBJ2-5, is DVKVTQSSRYLVKRTGEKVFLECVQDMDHENMFWYRQDPGLGLRLIYFSYDVKMKEKGDIPEGYSVSREKKERFSLILESASTNQTSMYLCASRRQAGLQETQYFGPGTRLLVL.

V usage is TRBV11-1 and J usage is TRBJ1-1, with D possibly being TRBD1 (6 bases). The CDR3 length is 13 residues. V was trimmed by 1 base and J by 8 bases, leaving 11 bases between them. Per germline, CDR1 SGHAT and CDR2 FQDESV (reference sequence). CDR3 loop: CASSLGATGEAFF. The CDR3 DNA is TGTGCCAGCAGCTTAGGTGCCACAGGGGAAGCTTTCTTT.